This T cell receptor beta chain was retrieved from a study of metastatic and nonmetastatic thyroid tumors. This clone was counted between two and nine times. The entire patient cohort was treatment-naive prior to thyroid surgery. TCRdb re-analyzed the PCR reads using MiXCR. The sample yields approximately 35,000 clones, roughly 36% seen once. Looked up from germline, CDR1 is LNHDA and CDR2 is SQIVND (reference sequence). This CDR3 region has 14 residues. The J segment lost 5 bases and the V segment lost 3 bases, leaving 1 base of the junction unmatched. The chain links TRBV19 to TRBJ1-6; 7 bases are shared with TRBD1. This clonotype was sampled from a female donor with papillary thyroid cancer or a benign thyroid nodule (not recorded which). Some clones in this sample may be carry-over from other donors' samples. The sequenced sample consisted of tumor tissue. CDR3 amino acids: CASSIGTDNSPLHF. In nucleotides, the CDR3 is TGTGCCAGTAGTATCGGGACAGATAATTCACCCCTCCACTTT.